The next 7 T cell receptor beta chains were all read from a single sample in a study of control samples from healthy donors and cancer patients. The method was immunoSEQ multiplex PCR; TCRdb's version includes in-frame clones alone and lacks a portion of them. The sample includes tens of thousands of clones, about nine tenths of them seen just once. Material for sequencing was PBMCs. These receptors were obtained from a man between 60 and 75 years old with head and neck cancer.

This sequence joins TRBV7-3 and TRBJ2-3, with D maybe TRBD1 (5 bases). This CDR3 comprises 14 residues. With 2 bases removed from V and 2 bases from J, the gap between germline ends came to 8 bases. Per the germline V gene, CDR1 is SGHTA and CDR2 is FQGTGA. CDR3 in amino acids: CASSLGAATDTQYF. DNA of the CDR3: TGTGCCAGCAGCTTAGGGGCAGCCACAGATACGCAGTATTTT.

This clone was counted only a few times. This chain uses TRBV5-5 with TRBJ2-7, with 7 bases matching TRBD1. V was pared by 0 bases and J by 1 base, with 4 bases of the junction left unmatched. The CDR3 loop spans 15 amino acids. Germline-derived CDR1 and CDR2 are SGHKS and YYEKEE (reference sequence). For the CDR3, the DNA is TGTGCCAGCAGCTTGGTGGGACAGCAATCCTACGAGCAGTACTTC. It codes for CASSLVGQQSYEQYF.

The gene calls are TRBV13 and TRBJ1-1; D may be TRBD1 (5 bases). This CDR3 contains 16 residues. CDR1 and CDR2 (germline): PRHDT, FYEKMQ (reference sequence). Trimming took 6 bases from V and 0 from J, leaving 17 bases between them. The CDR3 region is CASSHRSHRLNTEAFF. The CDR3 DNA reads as TGTGCCAGCAGTCACAGGTCGCATCGTTTGAACACTGAAGCTTTCTTT.

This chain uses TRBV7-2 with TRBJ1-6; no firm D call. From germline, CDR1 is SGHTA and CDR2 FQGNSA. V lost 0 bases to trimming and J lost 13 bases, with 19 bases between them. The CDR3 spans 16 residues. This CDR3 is CASSLAPRGEYHPLHF. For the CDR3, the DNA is TGTGCCAGCAGCTTAGCCCCCCGGGGAGAGTACCATCCCCTCCACTTT.

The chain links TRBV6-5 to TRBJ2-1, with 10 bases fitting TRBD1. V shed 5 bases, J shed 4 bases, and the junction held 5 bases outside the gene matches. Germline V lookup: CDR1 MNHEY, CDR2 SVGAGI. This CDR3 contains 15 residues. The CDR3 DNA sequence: TGTGCCAGCAGTCAGGACAGGGGGTCGTACAATGAGCAGTTCTTC. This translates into CASSQDRGSYNEQFF.

This chain's CDR3 is CASSFRGSEQFF. CDR3 in DNA: TGTGCCAGCAGTTTTAGGGGCAGTGAGCAGTTCTTC. V is TRBV7-3 and J is TRBJ2-1; D is perhaps TRBD1 (5 bases). Germline V CDR1 and CDR2: SGHTA, FQGTGA. The CDR3 is 12 residues long. The germline V and J ends were trimmed by 6 bases and 9 bases, with 12 bases remaining between them.

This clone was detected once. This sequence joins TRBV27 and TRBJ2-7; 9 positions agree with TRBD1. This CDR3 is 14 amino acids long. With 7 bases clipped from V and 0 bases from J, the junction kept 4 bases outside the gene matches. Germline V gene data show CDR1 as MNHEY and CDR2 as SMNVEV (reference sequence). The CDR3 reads CASKRTGVSYEQYF. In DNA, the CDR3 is TGTGCCAGCAAGAGGACAGGGGTCTCCTACGAGCAGTACTTC.